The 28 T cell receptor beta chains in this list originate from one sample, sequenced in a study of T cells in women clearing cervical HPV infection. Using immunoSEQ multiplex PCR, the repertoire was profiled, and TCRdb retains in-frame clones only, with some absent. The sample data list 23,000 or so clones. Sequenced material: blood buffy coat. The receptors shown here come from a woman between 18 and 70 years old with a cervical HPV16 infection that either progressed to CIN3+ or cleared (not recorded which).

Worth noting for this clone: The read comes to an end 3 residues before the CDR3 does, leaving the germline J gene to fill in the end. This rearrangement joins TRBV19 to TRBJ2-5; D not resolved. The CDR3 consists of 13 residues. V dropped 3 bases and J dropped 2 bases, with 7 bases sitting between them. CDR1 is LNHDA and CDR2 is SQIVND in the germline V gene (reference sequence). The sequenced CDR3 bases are TGTGCCAGTAGTATCCAGCGTCAAGAGACC. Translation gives CASSIQRQET. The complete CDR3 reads CASSIQRQETQYF.

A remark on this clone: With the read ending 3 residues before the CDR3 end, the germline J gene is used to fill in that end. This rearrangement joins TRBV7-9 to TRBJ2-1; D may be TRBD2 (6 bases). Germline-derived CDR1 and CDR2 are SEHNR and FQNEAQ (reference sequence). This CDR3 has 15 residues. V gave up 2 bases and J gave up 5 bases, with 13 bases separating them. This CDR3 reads CASSLIFGGNNEQFF. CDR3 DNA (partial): TGTGCCAGCAGCTTAATATTCGGCGGGAACAATGAG. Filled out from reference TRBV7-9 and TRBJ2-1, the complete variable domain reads DTGVSQNPRHKITKRGQNVTFRCDPISEHNRLYWYRQTLGQGPEFLTYFQNEAQLEKSRLLSDRFSAERPKGSFSTLEIQRTEQGDSAMYLCASSLIFGGNNEQFFGPGTRLTVL.

Partial CDR3 DNA: TGCAGTGTTGATCCAGGAGAGACC. Translation: CSVDPGET. The entire CDR3 is CSVDPGETQYF. This chain joins TRBV20-1 and TRBJ2-5; D unclear. Read coverage stops 3 residues before the CDR3 terminus; the germline J gene supplies the remainder. Per germline, CDR1 DFQATT and CDR2 SNEGSKA (reference sequence). Deletions cut 7 bases from V and 4 bases from J, with 10 bases between. This CDR3 has 11 residues.

The CDR3 here is CASSTALTYEQYF. Partial CDR3 DNA: TGTGCCAGCAGCACAGCTCTTACCTACGAG. The chain has TRBV13 and TRBJ2-7; no firm D call. With the read ending 3 residues before the CDR3 end, the germline J gene is used to fill in that end. The V end lost 5 bases, the J end lost 2 bases, and 10 bases lay between the germline ends. CDR1 is PRHDT and CDR2 is FYEKMQ in the germline V gene (reference sequence). This CDR3 has 13 amino acids. Drawing the rest from reference TRBV13 and TRBJ2-7, the complete variable domain is AAGVIQSPRHLIKEKRETATLKCYPIPRHDTVYWYQQGPGQDPQFLISFYEKMQSDKGSIPDRFSAQQFSDYHSELNMSSLELGDSALYFCASSTALTYEQYFGPGTRLTVT.

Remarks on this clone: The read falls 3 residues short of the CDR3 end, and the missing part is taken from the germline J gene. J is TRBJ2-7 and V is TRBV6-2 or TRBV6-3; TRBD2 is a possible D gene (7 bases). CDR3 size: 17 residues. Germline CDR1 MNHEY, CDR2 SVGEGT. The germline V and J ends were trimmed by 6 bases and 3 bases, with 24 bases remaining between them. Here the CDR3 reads CASSPPINLGGLYEQYF. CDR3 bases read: TGTGCCAGCAGCCCTCCCATAAATCTGGGGGGGCTCTACGAG.

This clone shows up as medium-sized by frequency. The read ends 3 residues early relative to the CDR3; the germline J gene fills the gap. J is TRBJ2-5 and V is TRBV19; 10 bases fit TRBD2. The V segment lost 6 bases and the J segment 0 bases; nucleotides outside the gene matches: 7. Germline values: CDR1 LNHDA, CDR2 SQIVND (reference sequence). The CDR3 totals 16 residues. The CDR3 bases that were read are TGTGCCAGTAGGGGCGGACTAGCGGCTCACCAAGAGACC. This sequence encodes CASRGGLAAHQET. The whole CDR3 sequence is CASRGGLAAHQETQYF.

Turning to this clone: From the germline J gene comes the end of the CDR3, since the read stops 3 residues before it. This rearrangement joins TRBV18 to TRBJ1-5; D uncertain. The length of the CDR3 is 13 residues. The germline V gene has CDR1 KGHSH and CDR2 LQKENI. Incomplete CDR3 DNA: TGTGCCAGCTCACCACCGATCACAGATCCC. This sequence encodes CASSPPITDP. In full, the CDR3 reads CASSPPITDPQHF.

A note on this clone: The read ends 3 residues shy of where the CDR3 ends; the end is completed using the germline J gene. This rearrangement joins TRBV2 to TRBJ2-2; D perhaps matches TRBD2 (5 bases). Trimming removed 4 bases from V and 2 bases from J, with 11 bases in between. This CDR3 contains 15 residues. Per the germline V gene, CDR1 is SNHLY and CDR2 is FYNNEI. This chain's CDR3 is CASSVSSINTGELFF. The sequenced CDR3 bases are TGTGCCAGCAGTGTTTCTAGCATTAACACCGGGGAG.

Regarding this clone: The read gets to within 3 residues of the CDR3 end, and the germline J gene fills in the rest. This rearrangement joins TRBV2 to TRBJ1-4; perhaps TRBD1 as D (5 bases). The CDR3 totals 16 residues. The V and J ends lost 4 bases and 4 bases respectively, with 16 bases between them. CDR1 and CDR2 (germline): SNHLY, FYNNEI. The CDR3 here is CASSGLGAENNEKLFF. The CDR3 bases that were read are TGTGCCAGCAGTGGACTTGGGGCGGAAAATAATGAAAAA.

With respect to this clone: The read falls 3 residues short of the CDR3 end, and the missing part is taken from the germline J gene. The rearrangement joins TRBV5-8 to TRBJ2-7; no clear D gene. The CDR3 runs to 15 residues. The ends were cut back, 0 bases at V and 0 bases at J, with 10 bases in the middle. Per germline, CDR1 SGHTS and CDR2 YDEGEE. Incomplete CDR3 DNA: TGTGCCAGCAGCTTGGGTGGCAGGAGCTCCTACGAG. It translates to CASSLGGRSSYE. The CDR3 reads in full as CASSLGGRSSYEQYF.

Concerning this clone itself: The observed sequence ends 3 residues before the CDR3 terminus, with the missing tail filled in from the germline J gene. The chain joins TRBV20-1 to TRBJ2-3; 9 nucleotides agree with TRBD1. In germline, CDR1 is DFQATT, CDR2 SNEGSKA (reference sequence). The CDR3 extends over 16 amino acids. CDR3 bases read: TGCAGTGCTAGAGATGAGCGGACAGGGGTTTGGGGCACG. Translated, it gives CSARDERTGVWGT. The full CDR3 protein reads CSARDERTGVWGTQYF.

CDR3 sequence: CASSPRPGAGELFF. The CDR3 bases that were read are TGCGCCAGCAGCCCCAGACCAGGGGCCGGGGAG. V and J are TRBV10-2 and TRBJ2-2, with a weak D call TRBD1 (6 bases). The read halts 3 residues ahead of the CDR3 end, with the missing end drawn from the germline J gene. The CDR3 sequence is 14 residues long. In germline, CDR1 is WSHSY, CDR2 SAAADI. The V end was cut by 6 bases, the J end by 6 bases, with 14 bases between.

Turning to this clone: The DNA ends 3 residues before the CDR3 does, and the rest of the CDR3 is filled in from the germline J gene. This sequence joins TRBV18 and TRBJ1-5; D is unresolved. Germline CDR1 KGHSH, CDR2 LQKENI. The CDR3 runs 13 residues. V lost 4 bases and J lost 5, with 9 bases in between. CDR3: CASSLERDQPQHF. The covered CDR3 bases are TGTGCCAGCTCACTGGAGAGGGATCAGCCC.

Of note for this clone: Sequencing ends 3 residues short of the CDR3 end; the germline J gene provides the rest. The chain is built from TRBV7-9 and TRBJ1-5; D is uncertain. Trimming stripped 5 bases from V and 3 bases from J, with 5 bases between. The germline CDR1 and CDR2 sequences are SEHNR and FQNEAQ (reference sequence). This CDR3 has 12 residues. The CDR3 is CASSVYNQPQHF. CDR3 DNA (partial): TGTGCCAGCAGCGTATACAATCAGCCC.

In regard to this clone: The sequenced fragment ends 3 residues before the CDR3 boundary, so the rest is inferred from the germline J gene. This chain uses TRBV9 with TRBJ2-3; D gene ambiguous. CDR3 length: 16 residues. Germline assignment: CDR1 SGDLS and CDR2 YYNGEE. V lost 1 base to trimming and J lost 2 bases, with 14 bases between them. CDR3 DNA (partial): TGTGCCAGCAGCGTACGTGACGGGTTATCCACAGATACG. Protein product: CASSVRDGLSTDT. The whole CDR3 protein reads CASSVRDGLSTDTQYF. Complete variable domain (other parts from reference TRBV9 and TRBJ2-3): DSGVTQTPKHLITATGQRVTLRCSPRSGDLSVYWYQQSLDQGLQFLIQYYNGEERAKGNILERFSAQQFPDLHSELNLSSLELGDSALYFCASSVRDGLSTDTQYFGPGTRLTVL.

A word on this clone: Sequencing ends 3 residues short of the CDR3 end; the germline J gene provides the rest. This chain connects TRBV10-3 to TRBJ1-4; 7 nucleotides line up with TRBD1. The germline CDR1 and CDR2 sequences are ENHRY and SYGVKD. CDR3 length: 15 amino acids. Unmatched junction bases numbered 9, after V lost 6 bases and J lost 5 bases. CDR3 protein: CAIRDGQEQNEKLFF. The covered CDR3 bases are TGTGCCATCAGGGATGGACAGGAGCAAAATGAAAAA.

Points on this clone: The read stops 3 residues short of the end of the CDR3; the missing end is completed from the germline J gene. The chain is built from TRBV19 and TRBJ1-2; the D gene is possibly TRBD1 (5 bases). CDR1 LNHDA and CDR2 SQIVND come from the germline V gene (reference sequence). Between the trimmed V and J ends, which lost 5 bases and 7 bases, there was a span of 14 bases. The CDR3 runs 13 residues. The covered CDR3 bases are TGTGCCAGTAGTTCAGGGATGAGGCGTGGC. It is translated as CASSSGMRRG. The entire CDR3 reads CASSSGMRRGYTF.

CDR3 DNA (partial): TGTGCCAGCTCACCACGACAGGGAAGGAGTCGGAACACTGAA. Its protein product is CASSPRQGRSRNTE. The CDR3 in full is CASSPRQGRSRNTEAFF. The chain links TRBV18 to TRBJ1-1; 7 nucleotides agree with TRBD1. The read ends 3 residues shy of where the CDR3 ends; the end is completed using the germline J gene. This CDR3 is built from 17 residues. The germline CDR1 and CDR2 sequences are KGHSH and LQKENI. V shed 1 base and J 1 base; nucleotides not matched to a gene: 9.

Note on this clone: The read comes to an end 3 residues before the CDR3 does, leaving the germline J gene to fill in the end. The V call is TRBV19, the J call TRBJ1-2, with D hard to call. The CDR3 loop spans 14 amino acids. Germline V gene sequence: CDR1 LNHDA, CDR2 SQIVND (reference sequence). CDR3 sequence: CASSIGGGSYDYTF. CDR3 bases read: TGTGCCAGTAGTATTGGCGGTGGCTCCTACGAC.

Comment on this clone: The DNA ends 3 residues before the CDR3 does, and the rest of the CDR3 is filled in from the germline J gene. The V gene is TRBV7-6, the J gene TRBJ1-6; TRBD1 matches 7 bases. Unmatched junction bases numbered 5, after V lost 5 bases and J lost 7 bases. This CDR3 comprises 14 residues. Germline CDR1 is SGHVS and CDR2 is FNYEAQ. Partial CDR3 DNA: TGTGCCAGCAGCGGGACAGCAACCAATTCACCC. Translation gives CASSGTATNSP. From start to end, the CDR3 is CASSGTATNSPLHF.

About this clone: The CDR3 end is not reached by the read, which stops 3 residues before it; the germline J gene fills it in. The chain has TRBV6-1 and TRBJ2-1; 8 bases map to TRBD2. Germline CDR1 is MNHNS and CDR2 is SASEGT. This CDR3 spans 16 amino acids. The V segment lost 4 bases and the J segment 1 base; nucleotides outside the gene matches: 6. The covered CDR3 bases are TGTGCCAGCAGTGGAATAGCGGGGATTTCCTACAATGAG. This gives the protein CASSGIAGISYNE. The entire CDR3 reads CASSGIAGISYNEQFF.

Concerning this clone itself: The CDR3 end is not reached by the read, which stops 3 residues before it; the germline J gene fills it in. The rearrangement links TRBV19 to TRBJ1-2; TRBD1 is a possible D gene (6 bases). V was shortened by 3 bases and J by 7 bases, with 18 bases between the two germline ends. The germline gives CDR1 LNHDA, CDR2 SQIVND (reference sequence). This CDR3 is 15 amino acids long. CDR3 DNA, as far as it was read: TGTGCCAGTAGTATTTGGGGTCTTGAACAGGGTGGC. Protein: CASSIWGLEQGG. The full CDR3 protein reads CASSIWGLEQGGYTF. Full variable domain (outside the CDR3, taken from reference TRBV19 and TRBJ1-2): DGGITQSPKYLFRKEGQNVTLSCEQNLNHDAMYWYRQDPGQGLRLIYYSQIVNDFQKGDIAEGYSVSREKKESFPLTVTSAQKNPTAFYLCASSIWGLEQGGYTFGSGTRLTVV.

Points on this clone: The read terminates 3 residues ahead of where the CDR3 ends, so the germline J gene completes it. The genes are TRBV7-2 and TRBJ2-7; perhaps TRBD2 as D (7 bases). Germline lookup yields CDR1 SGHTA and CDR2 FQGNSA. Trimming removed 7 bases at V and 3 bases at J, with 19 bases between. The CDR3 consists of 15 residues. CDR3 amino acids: CASIQRGGRFYEQYF. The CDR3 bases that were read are TGTGCCAGCATCCAAAGGGGGGGACGGTTCTACGAG. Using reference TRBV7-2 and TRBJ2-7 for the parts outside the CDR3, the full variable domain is GAGVSQSPSNKVTEKGKDVELRCDPISGHTALYWYRQSLGQGLEFLIYFQGNSAPDKSGLPSDRFSAERTGGSVSTLTIQRTQQEDSAVYLCASIQRGGRFYEQYFGPGTRLTVT.

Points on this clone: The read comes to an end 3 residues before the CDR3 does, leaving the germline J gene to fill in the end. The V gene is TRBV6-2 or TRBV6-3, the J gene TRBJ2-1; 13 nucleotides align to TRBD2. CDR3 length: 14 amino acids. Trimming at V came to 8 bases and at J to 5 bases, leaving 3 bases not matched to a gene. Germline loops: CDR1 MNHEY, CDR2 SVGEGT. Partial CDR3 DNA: TGTGCCAGCTTGGGGACTAGCGGGGACAATGAG. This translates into CASLGTSGDNE. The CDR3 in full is CASLGTSGDNEQFF.

The sequenced CDR3 bases are TGTGCCAGCAGCTTAGGGGGGGGGTTCGATACC. Translation: CASSLGGGFDT. The whole CDR3 protein reads CASSLGGGFDTYTF. The rearrangement links TRBV11-2 to TRBJ1-2, with D possibly being TRBD1 (5 bases). The read ends 3 residues before the CDR3 terminus; that terminus is restored from the germline J gene. This CDR3 contains 14 residues. Germline values: CDR1 SGHAT, CDR2 FQNNGV.

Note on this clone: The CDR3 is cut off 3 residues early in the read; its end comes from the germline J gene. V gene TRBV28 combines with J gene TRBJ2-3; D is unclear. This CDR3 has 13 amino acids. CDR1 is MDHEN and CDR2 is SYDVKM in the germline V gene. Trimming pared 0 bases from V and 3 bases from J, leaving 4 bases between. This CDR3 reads CASSLWLTDTQYF. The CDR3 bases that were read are TGTGCCAGCAGTTTATGGTTAACAGATACG.

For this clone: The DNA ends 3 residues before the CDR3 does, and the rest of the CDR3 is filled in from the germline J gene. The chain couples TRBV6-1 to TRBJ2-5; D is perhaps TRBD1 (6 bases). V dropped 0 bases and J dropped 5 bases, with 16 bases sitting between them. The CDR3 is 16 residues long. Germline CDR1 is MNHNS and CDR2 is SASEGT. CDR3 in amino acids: CASSEAIVGGRETQYF. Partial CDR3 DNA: TGTGCCAGCAGTGAAGCGATCGTTGGGGGCCGGGAGACC.

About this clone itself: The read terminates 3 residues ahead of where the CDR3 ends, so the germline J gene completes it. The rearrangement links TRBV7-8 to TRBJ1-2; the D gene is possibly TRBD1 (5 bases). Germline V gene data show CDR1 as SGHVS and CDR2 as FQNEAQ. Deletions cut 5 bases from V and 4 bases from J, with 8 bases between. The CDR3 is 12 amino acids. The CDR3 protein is CASSPGLYGYTF. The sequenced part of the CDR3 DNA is TGTGCCAGCAGCCCGGGACTCTATGGC.